This TCR beta chain was recorded in a study of T cell responses to AZD1222 COVID-19 vaccine. The CDR3 is 19 residues long. Germline V lookup: CDR1 SGHAT, CDR2 FQNNGV. Unmatched junction bases numbered 22, after V lost 5 bases and J lost 4 bases. TCRdb's copy holds only in-frame clones and misses some; the assay was immunoSEQ multiplex PCR. This sample has 170,000 or so clones, with roughly nine tenths found just once. V and J are TRBV11-2 and TRBJ2-7; 8 bases agree with TRBD2. This sequence originates from an adult in good health. The material sequenced was peripheral blood, taken on day 0 of AZD1222 vaccination. DNA for the CDR3: TGTGCCAGCAGCGCACTAACCCTCCCCCGGAGCGGGGGCCAATACGAGCAGTACTTC. It codes for CASSALTLPRSGGQYEQYF.